This T cell receptor beta chain comes out of a study of T cell repertoires in aging, cancer and after chemotherapy. Amplification of TCR beta used genomic DNA extracted from peripheral blood. As to this clonotype: Antigen unknown.

Findings and caveats of the study: Age-matched healthy donors had significantly more diverse, less clonal blood TCR repertoires than untreated cancer patients. The repertoire data cannot show anything about immunological memory following chemotherapy. In healthy donors, age-related TCR diversity loss mainly reflected lost richness.

V trimming: 1 base; J trimming: 5 bases; junction bases outside the gene matches: 4. The CDR3 is 16 amino acids. Germline V gene lookup returns CDR1 LNHDA and CDR2 SQIVND (reference sequence). A mixed TRB-A/B primer pool amplified rearranged TRB by multiplex touch-down PCR. Using its own MiXCR run on the multiplex PCR reads, TCRdb lists one record per CDR3 protein. The sample includes approximately 3,100 distinct CDR3 sequences, approximately 42% seen only once; the top ten take about 3.1%. Sequencing input: blood. This receptor was identified in a human donor with a solid tumor. The V call is TRBV19, the J call TRBJ2-5, with TRBD2 matching 13 bases. The CDR3: CASSIAGLAGRETQYF. DNA of the CDR3: TGTGCCAGTAGTATAGCGGGACTAGCGGGACGGGAGACCCAGTACTTC.